This TCR beta chain derives from a study of blood T cell repertoires in COVID-19. Study-wide context: Sites in the United States, Italy and Spain provided acute and convalescent COVID-19 samples. In each case, the material was cDNA or gDNA derived from T cells, B-cell-depleted T cells, or PBMCs.

Method: immunoSEQ multiplex PCR; TCRdb's copy keeps in-frame clones and lacks some. Of roughly 50,000 clones listed, roughly four fifths are singletons. This CDR3 has 14 residues. V lost 4 bases, J lost 4 bases, and 13 bases lay in between. The receptor comes from a middle-aged man with acute or convalescent COVID-19. The sequencing input was peripheral blood. This chain uses TRBV23-1 with TRBJ1-2; weak D call: TRBD1 (5 bases). TRBV23-1 carries the ORF label, with uncertain function. As DNA, the CDR3 is TGCGCCAGCAGTCCATTGACAGTCGGCTATGGCTACACCTTC. Protein: CASSPLTVGYGYTF.